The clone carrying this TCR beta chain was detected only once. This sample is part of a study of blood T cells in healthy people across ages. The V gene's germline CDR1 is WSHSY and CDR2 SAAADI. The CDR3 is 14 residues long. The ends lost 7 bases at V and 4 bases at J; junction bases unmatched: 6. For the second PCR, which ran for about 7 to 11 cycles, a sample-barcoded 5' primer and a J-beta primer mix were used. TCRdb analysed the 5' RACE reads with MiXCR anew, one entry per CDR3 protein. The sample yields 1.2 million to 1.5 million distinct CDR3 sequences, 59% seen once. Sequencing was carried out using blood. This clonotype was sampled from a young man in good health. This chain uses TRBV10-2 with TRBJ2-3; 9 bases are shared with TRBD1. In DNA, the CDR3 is TGCGCCAGCAAGCTGGGACAGGGCGCAGATACGCAGTATTTT. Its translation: CASKLGQGADTQYF.